These 10 T cell receptor beta chains originate from one sample sequenced in a study of T cells in narcolepsy. Profiled with immunoSEQ multiplex PCR; TCRdb holds only in-frame clones, not every one. The table lists under 20,000 clones, approximately 90% of them singletons. The sequenced material came from memory (CD45RA-) CD4+ T cells from blood. The receptors were sampled from a human donor in good health.

The gene calls are TRBV6-1 and TRBJ2-3; 11 nucleotides match TRBD2. The germline V gene encodes CDR1 MNHNS and CDR2 SASEGT. This CDR3 has 14 residues. Unmatched junction bases numbered 4, after V lost 7 bases and J lost 4 bases. In DNA form, the CDR3 reads TGTGCCAGCAAACTAGCGGGGGTCTCAGATACGCAGTATTTT. Its protein product is CASKLAGVSDTQYF.

The J gene is TRBJ1-1, the V gene TRBV5-8; maybe TRBD1 (5 bases). Germline V gives CDR1 SGHTS, CDR2 YDEGEE. The CDR3 is 13 residues long. V lost 2 bases and J 5 bases, leaving 10 bases between the germline ends. CDR3 sequence: CASSLTRGTEAFF. CDR3 nucleotides: TGTGCCAGCAGCTTAACGCGGGGGACTGAAGCTTTCTTT.

This clone was counted only a few times. The junction differs from germline at one of its ends, possibly a read error. This chain connects TRBV5-1 to TRBJ2-5, with 9 bases that match TRBD1. This CDR3 spans 15 amino acids. Germline V gives CDR1 SGHRS, CDR2 YFSETQ. In DNA, the CDR3 is TGCGCCACCAGCCCGGACAGGGGTTGGGGGGAGACCCAGTACTTC. Translation: CATSPDRGWGETQYF.

The chain carries TRBV7-9 and TRBJ2-5; a weak D match, TRBD1 (6 bases). The V gene's germline CDR1 is SEHNR and CDR2 FQNEAQ (reference sequence). Between the trimmed V and J ends, which lost 6 bases and 6 bases, there was a span of 14 bases. CDR3 length: 13 amino acids. The CDR3 loop reads CASSQRGSQTQYF. CDR3 coding DNA: TGTGCCAGCAGTCAAAGGGGGTCTCAGACCCAGTACTTC.

V usage is TRBV11-2 and J usage is TRBJ2-1; no clear D. Germline CDR1 SGHAT, CDR2 FQNNGV. Trimming removed 2 bases from V and 4 bases from J, with 6 bases in between. The CDR3 covers 13 residues. CDR3 in DNA: TGTGCCAGCAGCTTATTAACGTACAATGAGCAGTTCTTC. This translates into CASSLLTYNEQFF.

V gene TRBV5-4 combines with J gene TRBJ1-1, with 12 bases that match TRBD1. Trimming cost V 2 bases and J 5 bases; bases outside gene matches: 7. Germline V gives CDR1 SGHNT, CDR2 YYREEE (reference sequence). This CDR3 is 16 amino acids long. CDR3 in amino acids: CASSLRDRGRGTEAFF. The CDR3 DNA reads as TGTGCCAGCAGCTTAAGGGACAGGGGGCGAGGAACTGAAGCTTTCTTT.

As regards this clone: The junction departs from the called germline gene at one end, perhaps through a read error. The chain combines TRBV5-1 with TRBJ2-5; tentative D call: TRBD2 (6 bases). Per germline, CDR1 SGHRS and CDR2 YFSETQ. CDR3 length: 17 amino acids. CDR3 nucleotides: TGCGCCAGCAGATTGGGAACAGTTGGGGGGTACCAAGAGACCCAGTACTTC. It is translated as CASRLGTVGGYQETQYF.

This clone was picked up a small number of times. This sequence joins TRBV5-1 and TRBJ2-7, with a weak D call TRBD1 (5 bases). The CDR3 consists of 13 residues. Germline V gene lookup returns CDR1 SGHRS and CDR2 YFSETQ. Between the trimmed V and J ends, which lost 0 bases and 3 bases, there was a span of 7 bases. As DNA, the CDR3 is TGCGCCAGCAGCTTGGACAGGATCTACGAGCAGTACTTC. It codes for CASSLDRIYEQYF.

This sequence joins TRBV7-2 and TRBJ2-7, with 10 bases matching TRBD2. Germline lookup yields CDR1 SGHTA and CDR2 FQGNSA. The CDR3 is 15 amino acids. With 4 bases clipped from V and 5 bases from J, the junction kept 8 bases outside the gene matches. The CDR3 region is CASSSTGGLANEQYF. The DNA of the CDR3 is TGTGCCAGCAGCTCTACGGGGGGACTAGCGAACGAGCAGTACTTC.

V usage is TRBV2 and J usage is TRBJ2-7; D gene ambiguous. In germline, CDR1 is SNHLY, CDR2 FYNNEI. Trimming removed 2 bases from V and 8 bases from J, with 13 bases in between. The CDR3 is 13 amino acids. The CDR3 loop is CASSEQMDGKQYF. The CDR3 DNA is TGTGCCAGCAGTGAACAGATGGATGGAAAGCAGTACTTC.